This T cell receptor (beta chain) was obtained from a study of cytomegalovirus exposure and HLA in healthy donors. Primers: 60 Vbeta forward and 13 Jbeta reverse. The repertoire was sequenced with immunoSEQ multiplex PCR; TCRdb's copy has only in-frame clones and lacks some. Of around 120,000 clones listed, roughly 78% are singletons. The sequence was collected from a woman between 40 and 55 years old in good health and CMV-seronegative. What was sequenced was PBMCs.

In DNA, the CDR3 is TGTGCCAGCAGTTCAAGACAGGGGTACTATGGCTACACCTTC. Translation gives CASSSRQGYYGYTF. The V and J genes are TRBV6-1 and TRBJ1-2; 8 nucleotides match TRBD1. V lost 5 bases, J lost 3 bases, and 5 bases stayed unmatched. The CDR3 spans 14 residues. CDR1 and CDR2 from the germline V gene are MNHNS and SASEGT.